This T cell receptor (beta chain) was retrieved from a study of blood T cell repertoires in COVID-19. In the study overall: Whether acute or convalescent, the COVID-19 samples came from the United States, Italy and Spain. Sample material is recorded as cDNA or gDNA derived from T cells, B-cell-depleted T cells, or PBMCs.

This CDR3 region has 13 residues. V lost 6 bases and J 4 bases, leaving 12 bases between the germline ends. Per the original data handling: Reference gene primer amplification gave estimated nucleated cell counts. The repertoire was sequenced with immunoSEQ multiplex PCR; TCRdb's copy has only in-frame clones and lacks some. The V and J calls and the clone size are those of that table, but D and trimming were determined from the DNA. The sample records 150,000 to 200,000 clones, 88% being singletons. V is TRBV12-3 or TRBV12-4 and J is TRBJ1-2; D call uncertain. Sequencing was performed on peripheral blood. The receptor was derived from a man between 60 and 75 years old with acute or convalescent COVID-19. The CDR3 bases are TGTGCCAGCAGCCTCGCGGAGAGCTATGGCTACACCTTC. It is translated as CASSLAESYGYTF.